This T cell receptor beta chain was identified during a study of technical replicates of blood from a handful of donors. Germline loops: CDR1 SSHAT, CDR2 FNYEAQ (reference sequence). The CDR3 consists of 16 residues. As to this clone: Mismatch with germline at one junction end may stem from a read error.

The protocol was immunoSEQ multiplex PCR, while the TCRdb copy is restricted to in-frame clones and leaves out a portion. The sample shows tens of thousands of clones, 96% of them seen only once. The source of this sequence is a human donor in good health. Source material: T cells isolated from PBMCs. The chain employs TRBV7-7 and TRBJ2-2; D uncertain. The CDR3 loop is CASSLGGPTHTGELFF. CDR3 in DNA: TGTGCTAGCAGCTTAGGTGGCCCCACACACACCGGGGAGCTGTTTTTT.